This passage covers 32 T cell receptor beta chains from one sample sequenced in a study of blood T cell repertoires in COVID-19. Profiling relied on immunoSEQ multiplex PCR, and the TCRdb table lists in-frame clones only, not all of them. The sample lists some 150,000 clones, about 86% occurring once. The sequencing sample was made of peripheral blood. All receptors derive from a human donor with acute or convalescent COVID-19. The donor label of this sample is uncertain.

This clone was counted a single time. This chain links TRBV7-2 with TRBJ2-1; TRBD1 aligns across 10 bases. J lost 8 bases, V lost 1 base, and 5 bases had no gene match. The germline CDR1 and CDR2 sequences are SGHTA and FQGNSA. This CDR3 spans 15 amino acids. The CDR3 spells CASSLGQGAGDEQFF. For the CDR3, the DNA is TGTGCCAGCAGCTTAGGACAGGGGGCGGGCGATGAGCAGTTCTTC.

The chain couples TRBV30 to TRBJ2-7, with 9 nucleotides matching TRBD1. The CDR3 length is 14 residues. CDR1 is GTSNPN and CDR2 is SVGIG in the germline V gene (reference sequence). Trimming removed 1 base from V and 5 bases from J; junction bases left unmatched: 6. This CDR3 is CAWSEQTGGDEQYF. The CDR3 DNA reads as TGTGCCTGGAGTGAACAGACAGGGGGGGACGAGCAGTACTTC.

V usage is TRBV19 and J usage is TRBJ2-3, with a weak D call TRBD1 (6 bases). Germline V CDR1 and CDR2: LNHDA, SQIVND (reference sequence). This CDR3 has 18 residues. Trimming left V 4 bases short and J 4 bases short, with 24 bases between. CDR3 in amino acids: CASSTIPGGHRLADTQYF. The CDR3 DNA is TGTGCCAGTAGTACGATCCCTGGGGGCCACAGGTTAGCAGATACGCAGTATTTT.

This chain connects TRBV19 to TRBJ1-1, with D unclear. With 4 bases removed from V and 9 bases from J, the gap between germline ends came to 12 bases. This CDR3 has 12 amino acids. CDR1 and CDR2 (germline): LNHDA, SQIVND (reference sequence). DNA for the CDR3: TGTGCCAGTAGTAAGACCGGGGAGAAAGCTTTCTTT. Translated: CASSKTGEKAFF.

The chain recombines TRBV5-1 with TRBJ1-1; 9 nucleotides line up with TRBD1. CDR1 and CDR2 from the germline V gene are SGHRS and YFSETQ. There are 15 residues in the CDR3. After removal of 3 bases from V and 4 bases from J, the junction contained 7 bases not matched to a gene. The CDR3 sequence is CASSSRDREGTEAFF. CDR3 DNA: TGCGCCAGCAGCTCGAGGGACAGGGAGGGCACTGAAGCTTTCTTT.

The V and J genes are TRBV28 and TRBJ1-3; a weak D match, TRBD1 (6 bases). The CDR3 is 14 amino acids. V was shortened by 6 bases and J by 2 bases, with 11 bases between the two germline ends. Germline V gene data show CDR1 as MDHEN and CDR2 as SYDVKM. The DNA for the CDR3 is TGTGCCAGCAGGAACAGGGAAGCTGGAAACACCATATATTTT. The encoded protein is CASRNREAGNTIYF.

The CDR3: CASSSSSGQPYGYTF. The DNA of the CDR3 is TGTGCCAGCAGCTCCTCCTCGGGACAGCCCTATGGCTACACCTTC. This chain uses TRBV9 with TRBJ1-2; 7 bases match TRBD1. Germline V gene lookup returns CDR1 SGDLS and CDR2 YYNGEE. J was trimmed by 4 bases and V by 4 bases; bases with no gene match: 10. The CDR3 consists of 15 residues.

The J gene is TRBJ1-5, the V gene TRBV19; D call uncertain. The CDR3 covers 16 residues. Between the trimmed V and J ends, which lost 3 bases and 4 bases, there was a span of 16 bases. Germline V gives CDR1 LNHDA, CDR2 SQIVND (reference sequence). The CDR3 protein is CASSIRHAEGNQPQHF. The CDR3 DNA reads TGTGCCAGTAGTATTAGGCACGCCGAGGGAAATCAGCCCCAGCATTTT.

The V gene is TRBV7-9, the J gene TRBJ1-2; D uncertain. Germline V lookup: CDR1 SEHNR, CDR2 FQNEAQ (reference sequence). Between the trimmed V and J ends, which lost 1 base and 0 bases, there was a span of 12 bases. The CDR3 is made up of 16 amino acids. This CDR3 reads CASSLGPRSTNYGYTF. CDR3 nucleotides: TGTGCCAGCAGCTTAGGGCCCAGGTCCACTAACTATGGCTACACCTTC.

The chain combines TRBV6-5 with TRBJ1-5; 9 bases are a match to TRBD1. V was pared by 6 bases and J by 3 bases, with 3 bases of the junction left unmatched. CDR3 length: 14 residues. Germline V CDR1 and CDR2: MNHEY, SVGAGI. This chain's CDR3 is CASRQQGANQPQHF. CDR3 DNA sequence: TGTGCCAGCAGACAACAGGGGGCCAATCAGCCCCAGCATTTT.

V gene TRBV19 combines with J gene TRBJ1-1; D not resolved. The CDR3 extends over 13 amino acids. The germline V gene encodes CDR1 LNHDA and CDR2 SQIVND (reference sequence). Trimming took off 3 bases at V and 2 bases at J, with 7 bases between the two ends. The CDR3 nucleotides are TGTGCCAGTAGTATCGAGGGTAACACTGAAGCTTTCTTT. This translates into CASSIEGNTEAFF.

V gene TRBV6-5 combines with J gene TRBJ2-1; 11 positions match TRBD2. In germline, CDR1 is MNHEY, CDR2 SVGAGI. V trimming: 0 bases; J trimming: 9 bases; junction bases outside the gene matches: 7. The CDR3 runs to 16 residues. CDR3 sequence: CASSYSVAGGLGEQFF. CDR3 in DNA: TGTGCCAGCAGTTACTCAGTAGCGGGGGGGCTTGGTGAGCAGTTCTTC.

J is TRBJ1-3 and V is TRBV19, with 10 bases aligning to TRBD1. CDR3 length equals 15 residues. V lost 6 bases to trimming and J lost 4 bases; unmatched junction nucleotides: 6. From germline, CDR1 is LNHDA and CDR2 SQIVND (reference sequence). CDR3 in amino acids: CASSPLDRGGNTIYF. DNA for the CDR3: TGTGCCAGTAGCCCCTTGGACAGGGGGGGAAACACCATATATTTT.

V usage is TRBV6-4 and J usage is TRBJ2-1; possible D gene TRBD2, 5 bases. V lost 2 bases and J 9 bases, leaving 17 bases between the germline ends. CDR1 MRHNA and CDR2 SNTAGT come from the germline V gene. This CDR3 region has 15 residues. The CDR3 sequence is CASSDQTAGIGEQFF. The CDR3 nucleotides are TGTGCCAGCAGTGACCAGACCGCCGGGATCGGTGAGCAGTTCTTC.

The rearrangement links TRBV19 to TRBJ2-3; TRBD2 is a possible D gene (5 bases). The CDR3 covers 16 residues. Trimming cost V 1 base and J 2 bases, with 13 bases left between them. CDR1 and CDR2 (germline): LNHDA, SQIVND (reference sequence). This chain's CDR3 is CASSIGGVADTDTQYF. CDR3 DNA sequence: TGTGCCAGTAGTATAGGGGGAGTCGCGGACACAGATACGCAGTATTTT.

Here the CDR3 DNA reads TGTGCCAGTAGTATACAGCGGGATTGGGAGAATGAGCAGTTCTTC. It specifies CASSIQRDWENEQFF. This chain connects TRBV19 to TRBJ2-1, with 7 bases lining up with TRBD2. The CDR3 runs 15 residues. With V trimmed by 2 bases and J by 7 bases, 8 bases remained unmatched. CDR1 and CDR2 from the germline V gene are LNHDA and SQIVND (reference sequence). The complete variable domain, with remaining parts taken from reference TRBV19 and TRBJ2-1, reads DGGITQSPKYLFRKEGQNVTLSCEQNLNHDAMYWYRQDPGQGLRLIYYSQIVNDFQKGDIAEGYSVSREKKESFPLTVTSAQKNPTAFYLCASSIQRDWENEQFFGPGTRLTVL.

In this sample, this clone turned up once. The chain uses TRBV12-3 or TRBV12-4 and TRBJ1-5; D perhaps matches TRBD1 (5 bases). The length of the CDR3 is 13 residues. Trimming cost V 3 bases and J 7 bases, with 10 bases left between them. The CDR3 here is CASSFGGVQPQHF. As DNA, the CDR3 is TGTGCCAGCAGTTTTGGGGGGGTACAGCCCCAGCATTTT.

The rearrangement links TRBV9 to TRBJ2-7; 11 positions match TRBD1. The ends lost 4 bases at V and 4 bases at J; junction bases unmatched: 7. CDR1 is SGDLS, CDR2 YYNGEE, per germline. CDR3 size: 15 residues. This CDR3 is CASSPGTGGMYEQYF. Here the CDR3 DNA reads TGTGCCAGCAGCCCCGGGACAGGGGGGATGTACGAGCAGTACTTC.

The CDR3 DNA is TGTGCCAGCAGTTCAGGTTTAGCTGGAAACACCATATATTTT. Protein: CASSSGLAGNTIYF. The chain couples TRBV27 to TRBJ1-3, with D unclear. V gave up 4 bases and J gave up 2 bases, with 9 bases separating them. The V gene's germline CDR1 is MNHEY and CDR2 SMNVEV (reference sequence). The CDR3 is made up of 14 amino acids.

This clone showed up just once. The rearrangement uses TRBV3-1 (or the pseudogene TRBV3-2) and TRBJ1-3; 8 bases match TRBD1. The trim removed 4 bases at V and 0 bases at J, leaving 2 bases unmatched. The CDR3 is 15 residues long. Germline-derived CDR1 and CDR2 are LGHDT and YNNKEL (reference sequence). The CDR3 sequence: CASSPTGDSGNTIYF. The CDR3 DNA reads as TGTGCCAGCAGCCCGACAGGGGACTCTGGAAACACCATATATTTT.

The genes are TRBV9 and TRBJ2-1; 10 nucleotides line up with TRBD2. V lost 0 bases to trimming and J lost 5 bases; unmatched junction nucleotides: 11. Germline CDR1 reads SGDLS; CDR2 reads YYNGEE. CDR3 length: 18 amino acids. The CDR3 region is CASSVAGSAGLADNEQFF. Written as DNA, the CDR3 is TGTGCCAGCAGCGTAGCTGGGTCGGCAGGACTAGCGGACAATGAGCAGTTCTTC.

The CDR3 spells CASSLWVTGVLSSGANVLTF. CDR3 sequence (DNA): TGTGCCAGCAGCTTATGGGTGACAGGGGTCCTTAGTTCTGGGGCCAACGTCCTGACTTTC. This rearrangement joins TRBV7-3 to TRBJ2-6; 8 bases fit TRBD1. J gave up 1 base and V 2 bases, and 13 bases lay outside the gene matches. This CDR3 is built from 20 residues. The V gene's germline CDR1 is SGHTA and CDR2 FQGTGA.

This sequence joins TRBV29-1 and TRBJ1-2; TRBD1 is a possible D gene (5 bases). The CDR3 consists of 13 residues. V was cut by 5 bases and J by 3 bases, with 13 bases left in between. CDR1 and CDR2 from the germline V gene are SQVTM and ANQGSEA. CDR3 bases: TGCAGCGTTCATAAGACAGCTTACTATGGCTACACCTTC. Translated, it gives CSVHKTAYYGYTF.

The sample holds a few counts of this clone. The rearrangement joins TRBV6-2 or TRBV6-3 to TRBJ2-7, with D possibly being TRBD1 (6 bases). Trimming removed 6 bases from V and 0 bases from J, with 15 bases in between. Germline assignment: CDR1 MNHEY and CDR2 SVGEGT. The CDR3 covers 15 residues. The CDR3 is CASSRGDTNSYEQYF. CDR3 nucleotides: TGTGCCAGCAGCCGAGGGGACACTAACTCCTACGAGCAGTACTTC.

V is TRBV19 and J is TRBJ2-2; 7 bases are shared with TRBD1. Losses at the gene ends were 6 bases for V and 7 bases for J; bases not matched to a gene: 11. Germline loops: CDR1 LNHDA, CDR2 SQIVND (reference sequence). This CDR3 is 15 amino acids long. The CDR3 region has the DNA TGTGCCAGTAGCGAGGTTGAGGGGGCTAGCGGGGAGCTGTTTTTT. It specifies CASSEVEGASGELFF.

The rearrangement joins TRBV2 to TRBJ1-2; 8 bases match TRBD1. Germline V gives CDR1 SNHLY, CDR2 FYNNEI. The CDR3 contains 15 residues. With 4 bases clipped from V and 6 bases from J, the junction kept 10 bases outside the gene matches. The DNA of the CDR3 is TGTGCCAGCAGTGCCCAGGGGGCGAGTAGAAATGGCTACACCTTC. It yields the protein CASSAQGASRNGYTF.

This chain uses TRBV19 with TRBJ1-1, with D hard to call. Germline loops: CDR1 LNHDA, CDR2 SQIVND (reference sequence). Trimming cost V 6 bases and J 1 base, with 18 bases left between them. The CDR3 is made up of 16 amino acids. In nucleotides, the CDR3 is TGTGCCAGTAGCCCCAATCCGTGGGGAGGGAACACTGAAGCTTTCTTT. Its translation: CASSPNPWGGNTEAFF.

This clone turned up a few times. This chain connects TRBV27 to TRBJ1-1, with TRBD1 identical over 8 bases. The length of the CDR3 is 12 residues. Trimming cost V 3 bases and J 9 bases; bases outside gene matches: 3. Germline lookup yields CDR1 MNHEY and CDR2 SMNVEV (reference sequence). The CDR3 coding sequence is TGTGCCAGCAGTTTCCGACAGGGGAAAGCTTTCTTT. Translating it yields CASSFRQGKAFF.

The chain combines TRBV6-2 or TRBV6-3 with TRBJ2-1, with D tentatively TRBD2 (6 bases). This CDR3 is built from 15 residues. Germline loops: CDR1 MNHEY, CDR2 SVGEGT. Trimming left V 6 bases short and J 2 bases short, with 14 bases between. The CDR3 loop reads CASSPHRTTYNEQFF. The CDR3 bases are TGTGCCAGCAGCCCACATAGGACTACCTACAATGAGCAGTTCTTC.

The chain combines TRBV7-2 with TRBJ2-3; 12 bases map to TRBD2. There are 15 residues in the CDR3. The junction had 6 bases not matched to a gene; V was cut back by 4 bases and J by 7 bases. Germline CDR1 reads SGHTA; CDR2 reads FQGNSA. CDR3 in amino acids: CASSSTSGGLNTQYF. The CDR3 DNA sequence: TGTGCCAGCAGCTCGACTAGCGGGGGCTTGAATACGCAGTATTTT.

J is TRBJ2-2 and V is TRBV7-2, with a possible D match to TRBD2 (6 bases). V was clipped by 2 bases and J by 1 base, with 11 bases between them. This CDR3 is built from 16 residues. CDR1 SGHTA and CDR2 FQGNSA come from the germline V gene. The CDR3 sequence: CASSLNAGMNTGELFF. In nucleotides, the CDR3 is TGTGCCAGCAGCTTAAACGCGGGGATGAACACCGGGGAGCTGTTTTTT.

Only a few counts were recorded for this clone. The chain combines TRBV6-2 or TRBV6-3 with TRBJ1-6; TRBD1 matches 7 bases. Germline trimming cut 2 bases from V and 10 bases from J; bases unmatched to any gene: 11. The CDR3 runs 16 residues. Germline values: CDR1 MNHEY, CDR2 SVGEGT. Here the CDR3 reads CASSYTTGSTGSPLHF. The CDR3 DNA reads as TGTGCCAGCAGTTACACGACAGGGTCTACCGGGTCACCCCTCCACTTT.